One TCR beta chain is described in this entry. The data were taken from a study of Tregs in tolerant kidney transplant recipients. The table came from immunoSEQ multiplex PCR; TCRdb's copy has only in-frame clones and leaves some out. The repertoire holds 90,000 to 130,000 clones, with around 87% as singletons. CDR1 and CDR2 from the germline V gene are SGHTA and FQGNSA. Trimming left V 3 bases short and J 2 bases short, with 6 bases between. This CDR3 is built from 13 residues. The chain carries TRBV7-2 and TRBJ2-3; D gene unclear. This specimen was CD4+ T cells from blood, taken before the transplant. The clonotype was recovered from a human donor who received a combined kidney and bone marrow transplant. The CDR3 coding sequence is TGTGCCAGCAGCTTCGGAGTCACAGATACGCAGTATTTT. Translated: CASSFGVTDTQYF.